This TCR beta chain was sequenced for a study of cytomegalovirus exposure and HLA in healthy donors. Study-level results: Most TCR sequences showed up rarely, but some public TCRs showed up in many donors. In vitro data verified three CMV-associated chains as specific for CMV antigens. According to a subsequent analysis, TCR clusters from the first cohort were inclined to appear together in the 120 validation repertoires. Cytomegalovirus-associated status was assigned to roughly 160 TCR beta chains.

The method was immunoSEQ multiplex PCR; TCRdb's version includes in-frame clones alone and lacks a portion of them. The table lists roughly 310,000 clones, over 75% of them singletons. CDR1 SGHVS and CDR2 FQNEAQ come from the germline V gene. Between the trimmed V and J ends, which lost 3 bases and 4 bases, there was a span of 13 bases. This CDR3 region has 15 residues. Details on this clone: Its antigen is as yet unknown.

The sequenced material came from PBMCs. The sequence derives from a man between 25 and 39 years old in good health and CMV-seronegative. The genes are TRBV7-8 and TRBJ1-5; a possible D gene is TRBD1 (6 bases). CDR3 loop: CASSFMGQGNQPQHF. CDR3 sequence (DNA): TGTGCCAGCAGCTTCATGGGGCAGGGGAATCAGCCCCAGCATTTT.